Listed below are T cell receptor beta chains from one sample, sequenced in a study of shared clonotypes between healthy human individuals. Clones were sequenced by immunoSEQ multiplex PCR, and TCRdb holds only the in-frame ones, with some missing. The table has 950,000 to 1,100,000 clones, about 75% seen once; the top ten hold 1.4%. Source material: memory CD4+ T cells sorted from blood. The receptors were sampled from a young man in good health. CDR3s leave out the opening cysteine and the closing phenylalanine or tryptophan.

J gene: TRBJ1-4
V gene: TRBV7-9
CDR3 protein: ASSLSRADEKLF

J gene: TRBJ2-5
V gene: TRBV6-1
CDR3 protein: ASSDQRGGQETQY

J gene: TRBJ2-3
V gene: TRBV15
CDR3 protein: ATSSLAGGLDTQY

J gene: TRBJ2-3
V gene: TRBV28
CDR3 protein: ASSSRGGTDTQY

J gene: TRBJ2-2
V gene: TRBV6-1
CDR3 protein: ASSPQAYTGELF

J gene: TRBJ2-3
V gene: TRBV7-3
CDR3 protein: ASSLQVTDTQY

J gene: TRBJ2-3
V gene: TRBV9
CDR3 protein: ASSVELDTQY

J gene: TRBJ2-3
V gene: TRBV5-4
CDR3 protein: ASSPGLAGATDTQY

J gene: TRBJ2-3
V gene: TRBV6-1
CDR3 protein: ASSAGFLDTQY

J gene: TRBJ1-3
V gene: TRBV4-2
CDR3 protein: ASSPTGSSGNTIY

J gene: TRBJ2-7
V gene: TRBV7-3
CDR3 protein: ASSFDSSYEQY

J gene: TRBJ1-3
V gene: TRBV2
CDR3 protein: ASSASGGNTIY

J gene: TRBJ1-4
V gene: TRBV7-2
CDR3 protein: ASSLSSGLSNEKLF

J gene: TRBJ2-6
V gene: TRBV25-1
CDR3 protein: ASSGRDRVFAGANVLT

J gene: TRBJ1-2
V gene: TRBV30
CDR3 protein: AWGQEAYGYT

J gene: TRBJ1-2
V gene: TRBV5-4
CDR3 protein: ASSLPGNNYGYT

J gene: TRBJ2-5
V gene: TRBV29-1
CDR3 protein: SVEMGAAKETQY

J gene: TRBJ2-1
V gene: TRBV7-9
CDR3 protein: ASSLGLAMNNEQF

J gene: TRBJ2-1
V gene: TRBV7-7
CDR3 protein: ASSLDASGRSEQF

J gene: TRBJ1-2
V gene: TRBV5-6
CDR3 protein: ASSLMGVVDYGYT

J gene: TRBJ2-1
V gene: TRBV2
CDR3 protein: ASRMDSYNEQF

J gene: TRBJ2-3
V gene: TRBV6-5
CDR3 protein: ASSYSSTSGRDTQY

J gene: TRBJ2-1
V gene: TRBV7-8
CDR3 protein: ASSRCGPRELCEQF

J gene: TRBJ2-1
V gene: TRBV28
CDR3 protein: ASSLSGGSSYNEQF

J gene: TRBJ2-5
V gene: TRBV10-2
CDR3 protein: ASSEGTSVETQY

J gene: TRBJ1-5
V gene: TRBV28
CDR3 protein: ASSLLNQPQH

J gene: TRBJ1-2
V gene: TRBV4-1
CDR3 protein: ASSQVAAASNYGYT

J gene: TRBJ2-2
V gene: TRBV5-1
CDR3 protein: ASSLKAEFTGELF

J gene: TRBJ2-3
V gene: TRBV2
CDR3 protein: ASRQTGPPSTDTQY

J gene: TRBJ1-2
V gene: TRBV5-5
CDR3 protein: ASSLLAANYGYT

J gene: TRBJ2-1
V gene: TRBV4-3
CDR3 protein: ASSQVAGSYNEQF

J gene: TRBJ2-1
V gene: TRBV7-2
CDR3 protein: ASSLGPGGEQF

J gene: TRBJ2-3
V gene: TRBV5-1
CDR3 protein: ASSLADTQY

J gene: TRBJ1-3
V gene: TRBV27
CDR3 protein: ASSPRTRTGGSSGNTIY

J gene: TRBJ2-1
V gene: TRBV7-2
CDR3 protein: ASSLAGELDEQF

J gene: TRBJ1-1
V gene: TRBV4-1
CDR3 protein: ASSQEIIARGAGNTEAF

J gene: TRBJ2-5
V gene: TRBV7-2
CDR3 protein: ASSPSRGGGGRETQY

J gene: TRBJ1-1
V gene: TRBV2
CDR3 protein: ASRDTEAF

J gene: TRBJ1-5
V gene: TRBV4-2
CDR3 protein: ASSLDYNQPQH

J gene: TRBJ2-2
V gene: TRBV5-4
CDR3 protein: ASSSSGSPNTGELF

J gene: TRBJ2-3
V gene: TRBV9
CDR3 protein: ASSVGGTRTADTQY

J gene: TRBJ1-3
V gene: TRBV30
CDR3 protein: AWSVRRGTGNTIY

J gene: TRBJ2-7
V gene: TRBV30
CDR3 protein: AWSGNGRFEQY

J gene: TRBJ2-7
V gene: TRBV6-4
CDR3 protein: ATSKEQGYEQY

J gene: TRBJ1-4
V gene: TRBV30
CDR3 protein: AWSDGTKGEKLF

J gene: TRBJ2-1
V gene: TRBV10-3
CDR3 protein: AISESGLLNNEQF